The clone carrying this T cell receptor (beta chain) showed up just once. The sample is drawn from a study of blood T cell repertoires in COVID-19. The table came from immunoSEQ multiplex PCR; TCRdb's copy has only in-frame clones and leaves some out. Here the sample spans 180,000 or so clones, 70% to 85% being singletons. In germline, CDR1 is MNHEY, CDR2 SVGAGI. The CDR3 has 15 residues. The V end lost 5 bases, the J end lost 4 bases, and 17 bases lay between the germline ends. This receptor was obtained from a man in his fifties who had recovered from COVID-19. This chain joins TRBV6-5 and TRBJ1-1, with D unclear. Sequences were obtained from PBMCs or T cells enriched from blood (not recorded which). In DNA, the CDR3 is TGTGCCAGCAGTCCCCGCCAACTACGGAGCACTGAAGCTTTCTTT. Its protein product is CASSPRQLRSTEAFF.